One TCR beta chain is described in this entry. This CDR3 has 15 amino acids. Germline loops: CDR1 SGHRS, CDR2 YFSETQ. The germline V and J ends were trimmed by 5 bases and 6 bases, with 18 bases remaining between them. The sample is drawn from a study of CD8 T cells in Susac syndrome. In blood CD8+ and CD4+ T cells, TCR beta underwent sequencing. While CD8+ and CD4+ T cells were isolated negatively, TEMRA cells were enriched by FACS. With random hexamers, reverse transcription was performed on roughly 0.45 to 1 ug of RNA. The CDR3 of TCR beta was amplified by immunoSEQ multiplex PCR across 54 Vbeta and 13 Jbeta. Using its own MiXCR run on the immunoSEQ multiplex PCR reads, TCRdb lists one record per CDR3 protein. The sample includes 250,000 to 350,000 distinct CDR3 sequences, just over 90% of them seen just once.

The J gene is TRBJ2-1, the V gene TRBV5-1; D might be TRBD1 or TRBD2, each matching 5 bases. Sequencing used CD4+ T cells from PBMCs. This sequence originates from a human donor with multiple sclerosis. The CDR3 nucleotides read TGCGCCAGCAGTTACTATCCGGGACGACCCAATGAGCAGTTCTTC. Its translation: CASSYYPGRPNEQFF.